This T cell receptor (beta chain) originates from a study of T cell repertoires in cytomegalovirus infection. MiXCR, applied by TCRdb to the reads, yields one record per CDR3 protein. This table has roughly 500,000 distinct CDR3 sequences, roughly 43% appearing once. In the case of this clonotype: Its cognate antigen is unknown.

The germline CDR1 and CDR2 sequences are ENHRY and SYGVKD. V lost 6 bases and J 6 bases, leaving 12 bases between the germline ends. This CDR3 is built from 12 residues. The rearrangement links TRBV10-3 to TRBJ2-7, with D tentatively TRBD1 (5 bases). The sequence was obtained from a human donor in good health (CMV status not recorded). Some clones in this sample may be carry-over from other donors' samples. The sample here was cultured PBMCs, taken from culture after CMV antigen stimulation. The CDR3: CAIRDNFPEQYF. The CDR3 DNA reads TGTGCCATCAGGGACAATTTCCCCGAGCAGTACTTC.